This TCR beta chain was observed in a study of blood T cell repertoires in COVID-19. Turning to the study itself: Both acute and convalescent COVID-19 samples were obtained from the United States, Italy and Spain.

Per the original data handling: It was from reference gene primer amplification that nucleated cell counts were estimated. This table comes from immunoSEQ multiplex PCR, and its TCRdb copy is limited to in-frame clones, with some not included. The DNA was the basis for D and trimming; V, J and clone size are from that table. The sample includes 130,000 to 150,000 clones, more than 65% of them seen just once. CDR1 and CDR2 (germline): KGHDR, SFDVKD. The CDR3 length is 16 residues. The ends were cut back, 0 bases at V and 1 base at J, with 9 bases in the middle. The TCR comes from a man in his 60s with active or convalescent COVID-19. V usage is TRBV24-1 and J usage is TRBJ2-1, with D possibly TRBD1 on 6 matching bases. Sequences were obtained from peripheral blood. Here the CDR3 reads CATSDLTGKSYNEQFF. CDR3 sequence (DNA): TGTGCCACCAGTGATTTGACAGGGAAGTCCTACAATGAGCAGTTCTTC.